This is a list of T cell receptor beta chains from one sample in a study of CD8 T cells in Susac syndrome. TCRdb re-called the immunoSEQ multiplex PCR reads through MiXCR, storing one row per CDR3 protein. The data hold about 300,000 distinct CDR3 sequences, with 89% observed a single time. Specimen: CD8+ T cells from PBMCs. The receptors shown here come from a human donor with multiple sclerosis. Both conserved end residues are part of each CDR3. A D gene is named only where the DNA matches it firmly. Clone size is stated in some rows and not others, as once, few, many or a class when expanded.

v_call	j_call	d_call	clone_size	cdr3_aa	cdr3_nt
TRBV20-1	TRBJ2-4	NA	NA	CSARSPRVAKNIQYF	TGCAGTGCTAGAAGCCCGCGGGTAGCCAAAAACATTCAGTACTTC
TRBV27	TRBJ2-7	NA	NA	CASNRAGRPYEQYF	TGTGCCAGCAATCGGGCAGGTCGTCCCTACGAGCAGTACTTC
TRBV27	TRBJ1-5	TRBD1	NA	CASSTTGWQPQHF	TGTGCCAGCAGTACGACAGGGTGGCAGCCCCAGCATTTT
TRBV30	TRBJ2-3	NA	NA	CACSEGYTHF	TGTGCCTGTTCTGAGGGTTATACGCATTTT
TRBV6-2/TRBV6-3	TRBJ2-7	NA	NA	CASSHQLYSSYEQYF	TGTGCCAGCAGCCACCAGCTATATAGCTCCTACGAGCAGTACTTC
TRBV20-1	TRBJ2-5	NA	NA	CSAPEGLSGETQYF	TGCAGTGCTCCAGAGGGCCTCTCTGGGGAGACCCAGTACTTC
TRBV27	TRBJ1-1	NA	once	CASSLTDRSEAFF	TGTGCCAGCAGTTTAACTGATCGGTCTGAAGCTTTCTTT
TRBV30	TRBJ2-7	NA	NA	CAWSSLDGKATYEQYF	TGTGCCTGGAGCTCTTTGGACGGAAAGGCGACCTACGAGCAGTACTTC
TRBV29-1	TRBJ2-2	NA	NA	CSVEETGPSGELFF	TGCAGCGTTGAAGAGACCGGACCCAGCGGGGAGCTGTTTTTT
TRBV6-1	TRBJ1-2	NA	NA	CASSLSRIGDGYTF	TGTGCCAGCAGTTTGTCCCGTATCGGGGATGGCTACACCTTC
TRBV5-1	TRBJ2-7	TRBD2	NA	CASSLGEGLLYEQYF	TGCGCCAGCAGCTTGGGGGAGGGCCTGCTCTACGAGCAGTACTTC
TRBV30	TRBJ1-5	NA	NA	CAWGDLSNQPQHF	TGTGCCTGGGGGGACCTTAGCAATCAGCCCCAGCATTTT
TRBV12-3/TRBV12-4	TRBJ2-5	TRBD1	once	CASSSGTAKKETQYF	TGTGCCAGCAGTTCCGGGACAGCCAAAAAAGAGACCCAGTACTTC
TRBV14	TRBJ2-1	NA	NA	CASRAWGNEQFF	TGTGCCAGCAGAGCATGGGGGAATGAGCAGTTCTTC
TRBV29-1	TRBJ2-7	NA	NA	CSVRIFTSYEQYF	TGCAGCGTTCGGATCTTCACCTCTTACGAGCAGTACTTC
TRBV13	TRBJ1-1	NA	NA	CASSLGGSLTEAFF	TGTGCCAGCAGCTTGGGGGGGTCCCTGACTGAAGCTTTCTTT